This T cell receptor beta chain is from a study of human T cells and chemical hapten exposure. Study in general: In the roughly 25-week study, patients were dosed weekly with diphenylcyclopropenone on the scalp throughout.

In TCRdb, the RACE reads were re-called with MiXCR into one record per CDR3 protein. The sample comprises around 120,000 distinct CDR3 sequences, about 10% of which are singletons, and around 3.6% rests with the top ten. This CDR3 has 15 amino acids. V was shortened by 0 bases and J by 0 bases, with 5 bases between the two germline ends. The germline CDR1 and CDR2 sequences are KGHSH and LQKENI. Time point in this sample: patch test 1, 2 weeks after DPC sensitization. Documented treatment: therapeutic diphenylcyclopropenone sensitization with weekly scalp DPC. The chain joins TRBV18 to TRBJ2-2; D remains ambiguous. The sequence was collected from a middle-aged woman with alopecia areata. Some clones in this sample may be carry-over from other donors' samples. Sequenced material: whole blood, taken in connection with sensitization to the hapten diphenylcyclopropenone (DPC). CDR3 DNA sequence: TGTGCCAGCTCACCACCCCGGACGAACACCGGGGAGCTGTTTTTT. It is translated as CASSPPRTNTGELFF.